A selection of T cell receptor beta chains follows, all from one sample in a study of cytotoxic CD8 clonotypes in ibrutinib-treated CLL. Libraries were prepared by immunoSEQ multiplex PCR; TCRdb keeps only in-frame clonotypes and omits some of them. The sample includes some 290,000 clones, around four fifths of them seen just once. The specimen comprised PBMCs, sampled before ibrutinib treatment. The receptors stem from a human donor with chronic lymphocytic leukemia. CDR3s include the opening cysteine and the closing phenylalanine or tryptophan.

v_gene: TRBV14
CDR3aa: CASSQSRSGTEAFF

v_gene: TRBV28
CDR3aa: CASSLLASGRPGEQFF

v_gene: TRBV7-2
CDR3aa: CASSVTGLRNTEAFF

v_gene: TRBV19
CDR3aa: CASSTGLAGEQYF

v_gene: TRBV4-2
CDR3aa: CASSPDRDGTYEQYF

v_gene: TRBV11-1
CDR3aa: CATSWGANNEQFF

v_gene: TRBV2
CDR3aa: CASSDLAGSEQYF

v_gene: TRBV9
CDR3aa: CASSVVEGANGYTF

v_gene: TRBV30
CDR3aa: CAWSAQANTEAFF

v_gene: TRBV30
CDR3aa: CAWSYRGYTEAFF

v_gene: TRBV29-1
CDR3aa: CSVAGGSGYTF

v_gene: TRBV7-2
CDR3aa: CASSLVRVAEKLFF

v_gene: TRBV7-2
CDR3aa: CASSYWTSGSQYEQYF

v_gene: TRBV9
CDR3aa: CASSASAGGTGELFF

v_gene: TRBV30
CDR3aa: CAWNPHLSEKLFF

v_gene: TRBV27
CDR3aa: CASRRPGQGFNEQYF

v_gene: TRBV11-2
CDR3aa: CASTPLSGSLYEQYF

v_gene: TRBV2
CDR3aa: CASSDRDRSKGSNQPQHF

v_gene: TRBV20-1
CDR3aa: CSAGRLYEQYF

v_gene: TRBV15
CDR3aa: CATSSRDKKEKLFF

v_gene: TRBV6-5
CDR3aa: CASSVNRVSYEQYF

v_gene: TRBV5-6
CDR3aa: CASSLFREGSYNEQFF

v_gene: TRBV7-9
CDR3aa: CASSLGFGRGLPETQYF

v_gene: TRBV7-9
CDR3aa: CASSPGLAGAYNEQFF

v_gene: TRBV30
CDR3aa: CAWSYLGDRGFVFF

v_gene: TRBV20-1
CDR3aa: CSALSGYEQYF

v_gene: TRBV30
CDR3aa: CAWRAGSSYEQYF

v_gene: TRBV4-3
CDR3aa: CASSQEWAEYEQYF

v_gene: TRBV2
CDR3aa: CASSARVGSYGYTF

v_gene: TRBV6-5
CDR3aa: CASSYSSLAGGEQYF

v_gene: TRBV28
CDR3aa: CASRGGGTNEQFF

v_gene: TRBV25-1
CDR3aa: CASRGTGDYHEQYF

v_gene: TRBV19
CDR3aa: CASSNRGRRRDEQFF

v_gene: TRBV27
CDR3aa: CARLDRAQETQYF

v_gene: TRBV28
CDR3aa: CASSPGLAGGYEQYF

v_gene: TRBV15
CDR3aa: CATSSPGGGKETQYF

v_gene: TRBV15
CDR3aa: CATRRGGTSGFLTGELFF

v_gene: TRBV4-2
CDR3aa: CASSQVPGANVLTF

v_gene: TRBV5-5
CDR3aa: CASSLAYEGRSSTRNQPQHF

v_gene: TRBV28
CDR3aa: CASSLGTPGETYEQYF

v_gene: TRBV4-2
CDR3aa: CASSQDWVAGANEQFF

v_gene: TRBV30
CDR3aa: CAWSPGLAEADTQYF

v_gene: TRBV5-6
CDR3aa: CASSLPGRGSQETQYF

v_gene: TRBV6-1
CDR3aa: CASSERHPSYEQYF

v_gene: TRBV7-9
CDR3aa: CASSLLEPYEQYF

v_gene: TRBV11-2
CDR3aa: CASSARTDSTDTQYF

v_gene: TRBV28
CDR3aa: CASSVVGETQYF

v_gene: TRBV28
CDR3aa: CASSFFQGQGLLETQYF

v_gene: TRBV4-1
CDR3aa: CASSQGLAGDGEQFF

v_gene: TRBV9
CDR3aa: CASSAGIQGNEQFF

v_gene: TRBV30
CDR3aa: CAWVRLLGDEAFF

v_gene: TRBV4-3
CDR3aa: CASSQVLAGSFTYEQYF

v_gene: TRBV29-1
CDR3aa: CSASWMDEQFF

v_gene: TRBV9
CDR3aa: CASSVAGTSPDTQYF

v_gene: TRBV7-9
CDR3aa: CASSLRTGSGYGYTF

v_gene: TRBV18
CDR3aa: CASSPVGDRDEQYF

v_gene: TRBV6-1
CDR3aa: CASSGLTTLADTQYF